This T cell receptor beta chain was sequenced during a study of T cells in tumors after PD-1 blockade. Repertoires were generated with immunoSEQ multiplex PCR, while TCRdb's copy carries only in-frame clones and drops some. Of some 13,000 clones detected, about 66% appear once; the ten largest clones hold roughly 30%. This CDR3 contains 16 residues. Germline V gives CDR1 LGHNA, CDR2 YNFKEQ. V dropped 3 bases and J dropped 7 bases, with 18 bases sitting between them. Genomic DNA template from tumor biopsies or peripheral blood, about 616 ng to 6,500 ng input. The V gene is TRBV4-2, the J gene TRBJ1-4; the D gene is possibly TRBD1 (5 bases). The sequenced sample was tumor tissue, obtained after anti-PD-1 treatment. This clonotype was obtained from a human donor with cutaneous squamous cell carcinoma. The CDR3 DNA reads TGTGCCAGCAGCCAGCATACAGGCACTCAAGCTGAAAAACTGTTTTTT. This codes for CASSQHTGTQAEKLFF.